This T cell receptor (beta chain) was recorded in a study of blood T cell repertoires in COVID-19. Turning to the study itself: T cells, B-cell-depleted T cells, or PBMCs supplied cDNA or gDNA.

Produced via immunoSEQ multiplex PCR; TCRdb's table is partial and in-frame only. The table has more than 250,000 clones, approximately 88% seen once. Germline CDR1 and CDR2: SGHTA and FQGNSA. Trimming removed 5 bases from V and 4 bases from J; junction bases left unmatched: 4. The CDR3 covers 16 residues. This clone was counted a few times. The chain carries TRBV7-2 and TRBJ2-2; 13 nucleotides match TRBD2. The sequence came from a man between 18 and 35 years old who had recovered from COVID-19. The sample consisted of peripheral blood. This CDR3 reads CASSGGTSGVTGELFF. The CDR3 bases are TGTGCCAGCAGCGGCGGGACTAGCGGGGTCACCGGGGAGCTGTTTTTT.